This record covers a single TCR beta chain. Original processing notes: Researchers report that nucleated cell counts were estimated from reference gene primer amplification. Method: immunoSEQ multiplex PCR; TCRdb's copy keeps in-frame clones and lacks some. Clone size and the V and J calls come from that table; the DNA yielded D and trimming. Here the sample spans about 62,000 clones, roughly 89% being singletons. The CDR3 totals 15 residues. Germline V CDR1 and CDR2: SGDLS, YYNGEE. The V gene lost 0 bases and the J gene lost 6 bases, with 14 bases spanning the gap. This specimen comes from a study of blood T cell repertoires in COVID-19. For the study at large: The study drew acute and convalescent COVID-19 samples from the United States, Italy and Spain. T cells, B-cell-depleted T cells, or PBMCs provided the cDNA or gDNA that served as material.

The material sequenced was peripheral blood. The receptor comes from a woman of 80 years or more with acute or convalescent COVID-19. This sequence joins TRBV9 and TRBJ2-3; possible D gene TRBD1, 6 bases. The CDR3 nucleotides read TGTGCCAGCAGCGTAGGGGGGCGAAGGGGGGATACGCAGTATTTT. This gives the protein CASSVGGRRGDTQYF.